These T cell receptor beta chains were read from a single sample in a study of blood T cell repertoires in COVID-19. Measured with immunoSEQ multiplex PCR; TCRdb has only the in-frame clones, and not every one. The sample has just over 300,000 clones, around 85% seen once. The sequencing sample was made of PBMCs or T cells enriched from blood (not recorded which). Receptors were obtained from a man aged 25 to 40 who had recovered from COVID-19. The CDR3 runs from the conserved cysteine through the conserved F or W. Fields, in order: J gene, D gene, V gene, clone size, CDR3 DNA, CDR3 protein. A D gene is named only where the DNA matches it firmly. The size of a clone is reported for some rows only, either as once, few or many, or as a class for expanded clones.

>TRBJ2-2|NA|TRBV19|few
TGTGCCAGTAGTCTATCGCCCGGGGAGCTGTTTTTT
CASSLSPGELFF
>TRBJ1-1|NA|TRBV18|few
TGTGCCAGCTCACCTACGGGACAACTGAACACTGAAGCTTTCTTT
CASSPTGQLNTEAFF
>TRBJ1-6|TRBD1|TRBV5-1|NA
TGCGCCAGCAGCTTGGCCGACAGGGAAGCTACACCCCTCCACTTT
CASSLADREATPLHF
>TRBJ1-6|TRBD1|TRBV19|NA
TGTGCCAGCTTTGCGGGACAGGGGGCCCTCCACAATTCACCCCTCCACTTT
CASFAGQGALHNSPLHF
>TRBJ1-1|NA|TRBV6-1|NA
TGTGCCAGCAGTGAAGGGTGGGCCATGAACACTGAAGCTTTCTTT
CASSEGWAMNTEAFF
>TRBJ1-4|NA|TRBV30|NA
TGTGCCTGGTTACCAAAAGGGGGGGCGTCTAGCGAAAAACTGTTTTTT
CAWLPKGGASSEKLFF
>TRBJ2-7|NA|TRBV10-3|NA
TGTGCCGCCGGGGTTAGGGGGAGAAGATACGAGCAGTACTTC
CAAGVRGRRYEQYF
>TRBJ1-4|TRBD1|TRBV30|NA
TGTGCCTGGAGTCGACCGGCCAGGGGGCCTGAAAAACTGTTTTTT
CAWSRPARGPEKLFF
>TRBJ1-2|NA|TRBV3-1/TRBV3-2|NA
TGTGCCAGCTTCACCACGGGGAAAACCCGAGGCTACACCTTC
CASFTTGKTRGYTF
>TRBJ2-7|TRBD2|TRBV27|NA
TGTGCCAGCAGGGGACTAGCGGGGGGCAGGAGCTCCTACGAGCAGTACTTC
CASRGLAGGRSSYEQYF
>TRBJ2-1|TRBD2|TRBV6-1|once
TGTGCCAGCAGTGACGTCGGGGGGGGGCGGCGTAATGAGCAGTTCTTC
CASSDVGGGRRNEQFF
>TRBJ2-5|NA|TRBV21-1|once
TGTGCCAGCTTAACCTATTCGGGGGACAGGGACCAAGAGACCCAGTACTTC
CASLTYSGDRDQETQYF
>TRBJ2-3|TRBD1|TRBV29-1|NA
TGCAGCGGAAGACAGGGTAGCACAGATACGCAGTATTTT
CSGRQGSTDTQYF
>TRBJ2-3|NA|TRBV19|NA
TGTGCCAGTAGTATCCACTTCGTGCCTGGGGCCGAAAGAACAGATACGCAGTATTTT
CASSIHFVPGAERTDTQYF
>TRBJ2-2|NA|TRBV10-3|NA
TGTGCCACCGAAGACTTGTCCGGGGAGCTGTTTTTT
CATEDLSGELFF
>TRBJ1-1|NA|TRBV11-2|NA
TGTGCCAGCAGCAAGAGTGGACACACGAACACTGAAGCTTTCTTT
CASSKSGHTNTEAFF
>TRBJ1-3|NA|TRBV6-5|NA
TGTGCCAGCAGTTACTCGAGCGCAGGGAGGGGAAACACCATATATTTT
CASSYSSAGRGNTIYF
>TRBJ2-7|NA|TRBV7-9|NA
TGTGCCAGCAGGGGGGCCCTCGGGACGGCTTCCTACGAGCAGTACTTC
CASRGALGTASYEQYF
>TRBJ1-6|TRBD1|TRBV7-9|NA
TGTGCCTGGTCTGGGACAGCCAATTCACCCCTCCACTTT
CAWSGTANSPLHF
>TRBJ1-1|NA|TRBV5-6|NA
TGTGCCAGCAGCTTGGGAACAGGGCGAGAAGCTTTCTTT
CASSLGTGREAFF
>TRBJ2-3|NA|TRBV6-2/TRBV6-3|NA
TGTGCCAGCAGTTACGCTAGTCCAGATACGCAGTATTTT
CASSYASPDTQYF
>TRBJ1-6|NA|TRBV25-1|few
TGTGCCAGCAGTGAGAAGGCCAGGTATAATTCACCCCTCCACTTT
CASSEKARYNSPLHF
>TRBJ2-5|NA|TRBV19|NA
TGTGCCAGTAGTAATTTCGGTAGTACCGAGACCCAGTACTTC
CASSNFGSTETQYF
>TRBJ2-3|TRBD1|TRBV25-1|NA
TGTGCCAGCAGTGAAAGACAGGGGCCAGATACGCAGTATTTT
CASSERQGPDTQYF
>TRBJ1-1|TRBD1|TRBV6-5|NA
TGTGCCAGCAGAGCGACAGGGGGCCCTAACACTGAAGCTTTCTTT
CASRATGGPNTEAFF
>TRBJ1-1|NA|TRBV18|NA
TGTGCCAGCTCACCACCTTCCACAGCCCGAGCTTTCTTT
CASSPPSTARAFF
>TRBJ1-1|NA|TRBV7-9|NA
TGTGCCAGCAGCCGCCAGGGACAGAACACTGAAGCTTTCTTT
CASSRQGQNTEAFF
>TRBJ2-1|NA|TRBV12-3/TRBV12-4|NA
TGTGCCAGCAGTTTAGCGGGGAGGAGGGCGTTCTTC
CASSLAGRRAFF
>TRBJ2-7|TRBD1|TRBV27|few
TGTGCCAGCAGTCCCGGGCGGGACAGGGTCACCTACGAGCAGTACTTC
CASSPGRDRVTYEQYF
>TRBJ1-2|NA|TRBV5-1|NA
TGCGCCAGCAGCCGAGATACGGTTAGGCAGGGTGACGGCTACACCTTC
CASSRDTVRQGDGYTF
>TRBJ1-2|NA|TRBV13|NA
TGTGCCAGCAGCTTAGGACAGGCCTTTGGCTACACCTTC
CASSLGQAFGYTF
>TRBJ2-5|NA|TRBV6-2/TRBV6-3|NA
TGTGCCAGCAGCACACTTGGACAAACAAAAGGGGAGTACTTC
CASSTLGQTKGEYF
>TRBJ1-1|NA|TRBV2|NA
TGTGCCAGCAGTGATCTAGGTATCCGTCAGGGAGCTTTCTTT
CASSDLGIRQGAFF
>TRBJ2-6|NA|TRBV3-1/TRBV3-2|NA
TGTGCCAGCAGCCAACCCCTTACGGGATCTGGGGCCAACGTCCTGACTTTC
CASSQPLTGSGANVLTF
>TRBJ1-6|NA|TRBV30|few
TGTGCCTGGAGGATACAGGGTGCGAATTCACCCCTCCACTTT
CAWRIQGANSPLHF
>TRBJ1-5|NA|TRBV18|few
TGTGCCAGCTCACCTCTATCCGGGTTCAATCAGCCCCAGCATTTT
CASSPLSGFNQPQHF
>TRBJ2-7|NA|TRBV5-5|NA
TGTGCCAGCAGCTTAAACAGGGCATTCGAGCAGTACTTC
CASSLNRAFEQYF
>TRBJ1-5|NA|TRBV28|NA
TGTGCCAGCAGTTTATTTGGGGGGGGAGCCAATCAGCCCCAGCATTTT
CASSLFGGGANQPQHF
>TRBJ1-2|TRBD1|TRBV5-1|NA
TGCGCCAGCAGCTCACCGGACAGGGAGGTCTATGGCTACACCTTC
CASSSPDREVYGYTF
>TRBJ1-1|NA|TRBV7-9|NA
TGTGCCAGCAGCTTAGAAGGCAGGGTGCAAAGCCACACTGAAGCTTTCTTT
CASSLEGRVQSHTEAFF
>TRBJ1-5|NA|TRBV4-2|NA
NA
CASSQGYPGTHLILAQHF
>TRBJ2-7|NA|TRBV10-3|NA
TGTGCCACGACCGGGACTTCCAGGCTTGGGCAGTACTTC
CATTGTSRLGQYF
>TRBJ2-3|TRBD2|TRBV7-7|NA
TGTGCTAGCAGCCCAAGCGGGGGCAACACAGATACGCAGTATTTT
CASSPSGGNTDTQYF
>TRBJ2-7|NA|TRBV21-1|NA
TGTGCCAGCAGCAAAGGGGAAGGGGACAGGGTTTCCGAGCAGTACTTC
CASSKGEGDRVSEQYF
>TRBJ2-2|TRBD1|TRBV5-1|NA
TGCGCCAGCAGTCCACGACAGGGGAACACCGGGGAGCTGTTTTTT
CASSPRQGNTGELFF
>TRBJ1-1|NA|TRBV21-1|NA
TGTGCCAGCAGCAAAAGCAGGGGGCGTAACACTGAAGCTTTCTTT
CASSKSRGRNTEAFF
>TRBJ1-2|TRBD1|TRBV25-1|NA
TGTGCCAGCAGGGCGGAGGGGGCGCATGGCTACACCTTC
CASRAEGAHGYTF
>TRBJ2-5|NA|TRBV27|NA
TGTGCCAGCAGTGTCCCGGGGTCGGAGACCCAGTACTTC
CASSVPGSETQYF
>TRBJ2-3|TRBD2|TRBV12-3/TRBV12-4|NA
TGTGCCAGCAGCGGGGGGAGCACAGATACGCAGTATTTT
CASSGGSTDTQYF
>TRBJ1-5|NA|TRBV18|NA
TGTGCCAGCTCACCAATAGGGGCGGGGGCCCAGCCCCAGCATTTT
CASSPIGAGAQPQHF
>TRBJ1-1|NA|TRBV5-1|few
TGCGCCAGCAGCCAGGAGGGGCCGGTTTTCTTT
CASSQEGPVFF